These 16 T cell receptor beta chains came from one sample sequenced in a study of blood T cells in healthy people across ages. Through a sample-barcoded 5' primer and a J-beta primer mix, a second PCR was run for roughly 7 to 11 cycles. In TCRdb, the 5' RACE reads were re-called with MiXCR into one record per CDR3 protein. The table records 730,000 or so distinct CDR3 sequences, 35% to 50% of them present only once. The material sequenced was blood. Receptor source: a man aged 80 or over in good health.

This clonotype came up many times. The chain has TRBV3-1 and TRBJ2-1; D is ambiguous. V shed 4 bases and J shed 9 bases, with 16 bases lying between them. The CDR3 is 14 amino acids. CDR1 is LGHDT and CDR2 is YNNKEL in the germline V gene (reference sequence). Written as DNA, the CDR3 is TGTGCCAGCAGCCCAGAACGTGTCATCGGTGAGCAGTTCTTC. It specifies CASSPERVIGEQFF.

This clonotype appeared a few times. The rearrangement links TRBV2 to TRBJ1-2, with D possibly TRBD1 on 6 matching bases. With 6 bases removed from V and 5 bases from J, the gap between germline ends came to 13 bases. The CDR3 is 13 amino acids. Germline values: CDR1 SNHLY, CDR2 FYNNEI. The CDR3 loop is CASREDRTYGYTF. The CDR3 DNA is TGTGCCAGCAGAGAGGACAGAACTTATGGCTACACCTTC.

In DNA, the CDR3 is TGTGCCAGCAGGGGACTAGCTGCGGCGTTGGAGCAGTTCTTC. Its protein is CASRGLAAALEQFF. The V and J genes are TRBV6-1 and TRBJ2-1; 9 nucleotides agree with TRBD2. This CDR3 has 14 residues. CDR1 and CDR2 (germline): MNHNS, SASEGT. Losses at the gene ends were 6 bases for V and 10 bases for J; bases not matched to a gene: 10.

This clonotype was seen more than once but under ten times. The chain couples TRBV6-2 or TRBV6-3 to TRBJ2-5; 7 nucleotides line up with TRBD1. There are 13 residues in the CDR3. The V gene's germline CDR1 is MNHEY and CDR2 SVGEGT. Losses at the gene ends were 5 bases for V and 5 bases for J; bases not matched to a gene: 5. The CDR3 bases are TGTGCCAGCAGTCCATACAGGGGTGAGACCCAGTACTTC. Protein sequence: CASSPYRGETQYF.

V usage is TRBV11-2 and J usage is TRBJ2-1, with 9 bases fitting TRBD2. V shed 3 bases and J 1 base; nucleotides not matched to a gene: 7. CDR3 length: 17 residues. Germline CDR1 is SGHAT and CDR2 is FQNNGV. For the CDR3, the DNA is TGTGCCAGCAGCTTGCTCGTGACTAGCGGTTCCTACAATGAGCAGTTCTTC. It specifies CASSLLVTSGSYNEQFF.

This chain links TRBV11-2 with TRBJ2-1, with 9 bases that match TRBD2. The assigned J gene may be wrong: the sequence end matches TRBJ2-7 better. There are 16 residues in the CDR3. The germline V gene has CDR1 SGHAT and CDR2 FQNNGV. CDR3 protein: CASTRGGRASYNEQYF. CDR3 nucleotide sequence: TGTGCCAGCACGAGGGGCGGGAGGGCCTCCTACAATGAGCAGTACTTC.

This clonotype was detected once. The chain carries TRBV6-1 and TRBJ2-3; the D gene is possibly TRBD1 (5 bases). Trimming removed 3 bases from V and 4 bases from J, with 14 bases in between. The V gene's germline CDR1 is MNHNS and CDR2 SASEGT. CDR3 length: 15 residues. CDR3 sequence (DNA): TGTGCCAGCAGTGACCTGGGCAGGGCCGCAGATACGCAGTATTTT. Translating it yields CASSDLGRAADTQYF.

J is TRBJ2-7 and V is TRBV20-1, with TRBD2 identical over 10 bases. The trim removed 3 bases at V and 3 bases at J, leaving 17 bases unmatched. Per germline, CDR1 DFQATT and CDR2 SNEGSKA (reference sequence). This CDR3 contains 18 residues. The CDR3 region has the DNA TGCAGTGCTAGCGACTCCGGAACAGCGGGGGGGCCTTACTACGAGCAGTACTTC. It codes for CSASDSGTAGGPYYEQYF.

This clonotype has a handful of counts. V and J are TRBV7-9 and TRBJ1-2, with 8 bases that match TRBD1. CDR3 length: 17 residues. CDR1 is SEHNR, CDR2 FQNEAQ, per germline (reference sequence). V lost 6 bases to trimming and J lost 2 bases; unmatched junction nucleotides: 14. The CDR3 protein is CASSSPVRDRRNYGYTF. DNA for the CDR3: TGTGCCAGCAGTTCCCCAGTCCGGGACAGGAGAAACTATGGCTACACCTTC.

The chain carries TRBV25-1 and TRBJ2-5, with D perhaps TRBD1 (5 bases). This CDR3 is built from 15 residues. The germline V gene encodes CDR1 MGHDK and CDR2 SYGVNS. With 2 bases removed from V and 4 bases from J, the gap between germline ends came to 14 bases. This CDR3 reads CASSELQGRRETQYF. The CDR3 DNA is TGTGCCAGCAGTGAACTTCAGGGTAGACGAGAGACCCAGTACTTC.

This clonotype was counted a few times. Mismatch with germline at one junction end may stem from a read error. The rearrangement links TRBV29-1 to TRBJ1-2; D gene uncertain. Germline V gene sequence: CDR1 SQVTM, CDR2 ANQGSEA. This CDR3 spans 11 amino acids. CDR3 region: CSVDGAKGCTF. In DNA, the CDR3 is TGCAGCGTTGACGGTGCGAAGGGCTGCACCTTC.

This clonotype was detected ten times or more. The chain employs TRBV10-1 and TRBJ2-3, with D unclear. Germline assignment: CDR1 WNHNN and CDR2 SYGVQD (reference sequence). The CDR3 runs to 16 residues. The V end lost 0 bases, the J end lost 2 bases, and 12 bases lay between the germline ends. The CDR3, as DNA: TGCGCCAGCAGTGAGTCCGCCTTATTCGACACAGATACGCAGTATTTT. It codes for CASSESALFDTDTQYF.

Here the CDR3 DNA reads TGCAGTGCTAGTGCGAGGGGGGGCGCCGATACGCAGTATTTT. Amino acid sequence: CSASARGGADTQYF. The chain recombines TRBV20-1 with TRBJ2-3, with D possibly being TRBD2 (7 bases). Trimming stripped 3 bases from V and 6 bases from J, with 16 bases between. CDR3 size: 14 residues. Per germline, CDR1 DFQATT and CDR2 SNEGSKA (reference sequence).

V gene TRBV7-3 combines with J gene TRBJ2-7; 8 nucleotides match TRBD2. The J call may be wrong; the DNA end is better matched by TRBJ2-4. CDR1 is SGHTA and CDR2 is FQGTGA in the germline V gene. The CDR3 covers 15 residues. In DNA form, the CDR3 reads TGTGCCAGCAGCTTTACTAGCGGACGGGCAAACATTCAGTACTTC. This codes for CASSFTSGRANIQYF.

This clonotype was observed a handful of times. The CDR3 region has the DNA TGCAGTGCTAGTGGTGTAGAATCGCTTGGAGCTACGTCGGAGACCCAGTACTTC. It codes for CSASGVESLGATSETQYF. This rearrangement joins TRBV20-1 to TRBJ2-5; D gene ambiguous. This CDR3 is built from 18 residues. In germline, CDR1 is DFQATT, CDR2 SNEGSKA (reference sequence). Trimming removed 3 bases from V and 5 bases from J, with 28 bases in between.

There are many counts of this clonotype. This may arise from a read error, as a much more abundant clone is one base away. V is TRBV4-1 and J is TRBJ2-5; D might be TRBD1 (6 bases). CDR3 length equals 19 residues. Trimming took 3 bases from V and 11 from J, leaving 34 bases between them. Germline CDR1 MGHRA, CDR2 YSYEKL. The DNA of the CDR3 is TGCGCCAGCAGCCATAAGACAGGCGGTTCCCACGGGCCCCCGGGTGAGCAGTACTTC. It encodes CASSHKTGGSHGPPGEQYF.